This TCR beta chain was recorded in a study of graft-versus-host responses after intestinal transplantation. Study overall: Multivisceral, liver-intestinal, or isolated intestinal transplants were performed in recipients. The study's findings and limits: Recipient marrow showed GvH clones, some seen first in ileum or blood. An association linked early post-transplant HvG declines with peak circulating GvH clone levels.

Intraepithelial and lamina propria lymphocytes were released after the graft tissue was processed. Germline CDR1 is WSHSY and CDR2 is SAAADI. This CDR3 has 10 amino acids. The V end was cut by 1 base, the J end by 5 bases, with 0 bases between. With respect to this clone: Its specificity is unknown.

Some clones are missing from TCRdb's copy, which holds only in-frame ones; the method was immunoSEQ multiplex PCR. The table includes around 35,000 clones, around 87% detected once. The chain uses TRBV10-2 and TRBJ2-7; D not certain. This clonotype was sampled from a human patient who received an intestinal transplant, so some T cells may come from the graft donor. The material was ileum tissue, obtained around 190 days after intestinal transplant. CDR3 nucleotide sequence: TGCGCCAGCAGTGAGTACGAGCAGTACTTC. This codes for CASSEYEQYF.